The T cell receptor (beta chain) described here comes from a study of response to subunit inactivated influenza vaccine. This clonotype appeared a few times. No antigen is known for it. TCRdb processed the RT-PCR reads anew with MiXCR; each CDR3 protein has one entry. The sample includes 500,000 or so distinct CDR3 sequences, roughly 9.8% of them seen just once. Study-level results: The authors put forward the suggestion that each seasonal influenza vaccination may bring in only a limited number of new T cells.

Deletions cut 4 bases from V and 2 bases from J, with 17 bases between. The CDR3 covers 16 residues. This receptor was identified in a man aged 45-60 years who received an inactivated influenza vaccine. The sample consisted of PBMCs from blood, taken 40 to 50 days after vaccination. The chain has TRBV12-3 or TRBV12-4 and TRBJ1-2; D is unclear. CDR3 residues: CASSSSSTRLNYGYTF. CDR3 nucleotides: TGTGCCAGCAGTTCCTCCTCGACAAGACTGAACTATGGCTACACCTTC.